The 20 T cell receptor beta chains listed next were all sequenced from one sample in a study of blood T cell repertoires in COVID-19. Data came from immunoSEQ multiplex PCR; TCRdb stores just in-frame clones and leaves some out. The top ten hold approximately 9.4% of the sample, which has 200,000 to 300,000 clones, about 80% seen once. Sequencing used peripheral blood. Receptors originate from a woman over 75 with acute or convalescent COVID-19.

The chain is built from TRBV28 and TRBJ2-3; D might be TRBD1 (6 bases). Germline V gene sequence: CDR1 MDHEN, CDR2 SYDVKM. The CDR3 covers 13 residues. Trimming shortened V by 10 bases and J by 0 bases, and 11 bases separated the two germline ends. The CDR3 loop is CAIGTSSTDTQYF. Here the CDR3 DNA reads TGTGCCATTGGGACATCGAGCACAGATACGCAGTATTTT.

V and J are TRBV13 and TRBJ1-2, with D maybe TRBD1 (5 bases). Germline values: CDR1 PRHDT, CDR2 FYEKMQ (reference sequence). The ends were cut back, 5 bases at V and 2 bases at J, with 12 bases in the middle. This CDR3 is 14 amino acids long. Here the CDR3 reads CASSRGGDNYGYTF. CDR3 DNA: TGTGCCAGCAGCCGGGGGGGGGACAACTATGGCTACACCTTC. The full variable domain, in which reference TRBV13 and TRBJ1-2 provide the parts outside the CDR3, is AAGVIQSPRHLIKEKRETATLKCYPIPRHDTVYWYQQGPGQDPQFLISFYEKMQSDKGSIPDRFSAQQFSDYHSELNMSSLELGDSALYFCASSRGGDNYGYTFGSGTRLTVV.

This chain links TRBV28 with TRBJ2-7; TRBD1 is a possible D gene (5 bases). The CDR3 sequence is 15 residues long. V shed 1 base and J shed 5 bases, with 15 bases lying between them. Germline CDR1 reads MDHEN; CDR2 reads SYDVKM. This chain's CDR3 is CASSLSSGKIHEQYF. The CDR3 DNA sequence: TGTGCCAGCAGTTTATCATCAGGGAAGATTCACGAGCAGTACTTC.

J is TRBJ1-1 and V is TRBV18; TRBD1 matches 12 bases. This CDR3 is 18 amino acids long. After removal of 2 bases from V and 4 bases from J, the junction contained 11 bases not matched to a gene. Germline CDR1 reads KGHSH; CDR2 reads LQKENI. In nucleotides, the CDR3 is TGTGCCAGCTCACCATCCGGGACAGGGGGCGGGCGCGGCACTGAAGCTTTCTTT. It is translated as CASSPSGTGGGRGTEAFF.

This sequence joins TRBV6-6 and TRBJ2-7; D might be TRBD2 (5 bases). The CDR3 consists of 13 residues. Deletions cut 4 bases from V and 2 bases from J, with 9 bases between. Germline CDR1 and CDR2: MNHNY and SVGAGI (reference sequence). CDR3 sequence (DNA): TGTGCCAGCAGTTTACCCGGGACCTACGAGCAGTACTTC. Translation gives CASSLPGTYEQYF.

This clone was recorded at least ten times. The chain combines TRBV5-6 with TRBJ2-7; 7 bases are a match to TRBD1. The CDR3 has 14 residues. Germline V lookup: CDR1 SGHDT, CDR2 YYEEEE. V shed 3 bases, J shed 4 bases, and the junction held 7 bases outside the gene matches. The CDR3 nucleotides read TGTGCCAGCAGCTATGACAGGGAAGGGTACGAGCAGTACTTC. Its protein product is CASSYDREGYEQYF.

The chain recombines TRBV7-3 with TRBJ2-7, with D possibly TRBD1 on 6 matching bases. CDR1 is SGHTA, CDR2 FQGTGA, per germline. This CDR3 contains 13 residues. Trimming pared 5 bases from V and 6 bases from J, leaving 14 bases between. CDR3 residues: CASSPSGVGEQYF. The CDR3 region has the DNA TGTGCCAGCAGCCCCTCAGGGGTAGGCGAGCAGTACTTC.

The V and J genes are TRBV27 and TRBJ1-6; D remains ambiguous. Germline V gives CDR1 MNHEY, CDR2 SMNVEV (reference sequence). CDR3 length: 15 amino acids. V was pared by 2 bases and J by 0 bases, with 5 bases between. The CDR3 DNA is TGTGCCAGCAGTTTAGGGAGCTCCTATAATTCACCCCTCCACTTT. This codes for CASSLGSSYNSPLHF.

For this clone: The sample holds other DNA sequences that translate to the same CDR3. This rearrangement joins TRBV2 to TRBJ1-5; D call uncertain. Germline loops: CDR1 SNHLY, CDR2 FYNNEI. The germline V and J ends were trimmed by 6 bases and 4 bases, with 13 bases remaining between them. This CDR3 has 14 residues. The CDR3 reads CASSEASRNQPQHF. The CDR3 region has the DNA TGTGCCAGCAGCGAGGCGTCACGGAATCAGCCCCAGCATTTT. The full variable domain, with the rest looked up from reference TRBV2 and TRBJ1-5, is EPEVTQTPSHQVTQMGQEVILRCVPISNHLYFYWYRQILGQKVEFLVSFYNNEISEKSEIFDDQFSVERPDGSNFTLKIRSTKLEDSAMYFCASSEASRNQPQHFGDGTRLSIL.

This clone has just one count. The V and J genes are TRBV28 and TRBJ1-1; tentatively, D is TRBD1 (5 bases). Germline-derived CDR1 and CDR2 are MDHEN and SYDVKM. V was trimmed by 8 bases and J by 4 bases, leaving 23 bases between them. The CDR3 totals 16 residues. The CDR3 DNA reads as TGTGCCAGCCCCCCGCCAGGGTCCCGGTGGGTCACTGAAGCTTTCTTT. It codes for CASPPPGSRWVTEAFF.

The genes are TRBV7-8 and TRBJ2-2; 12 bases line up with TRBD2. CDR3 size: 15 residues. Trimming took 5 bases from V and 6 from J; bases not matched to a gene: 4. The germline V gene encodes CDR1 SGHVS and CDR2 FQNEAQ. The DNA of the CDR3 is TGTGCCAGCAGCATCACTAGCGGGGGGTCCGGGGAGCTGTTTTTT. This gives the protein CASSITSGGSGELFF.

The chain has TRBV28 and TRBJ2-2; TRBD1 agrees at 9 bases. The CDR3 runs to 14 residues. Germline V lookup: CDR1 MDHEN, CDR2 SYDVKM. V lost 6 bases and J lost 3; bases outside the gene matches: 2. CDR3 coding DNA: TGTGCCAGCAGAGGACAGGGGTACACCGGGGAGCTGTTTTTT. This encodes CASRGQGYTGELFF.

J is TRBJ2-5 and V is TRBV6-5; 10 nucleotides match TRBD1. This CDR3 region has 15 residues. CDR1 is MNHEY and CDR2 is SVGAGI in the germline V gene. Trimming took 2 bases from V and 4 from J; bases not matched to a gene: 4. DNA of the CDR3: TGTGCCAGCAGTTACAACCGGGACAGGGGAGAGACCCAGTACTTC. Its translation: CASSYNRDRGETQYF.

V and J are TRBV11-2 and TRBJ2-5, with 8 bases identical to TRBD2. Germline trimming cut 5 bases from V and 2 bases from J; bases unmatched to any gene: 13. The CDR3 sequence is 17 residues long. Germline V gene lookup returns CDR1 SGHAT and CDR2 FQNNGV. In nucleotides, the CDR3 is TGTGCCAGCAGCCCGGGCGTCGGCGGGGGGTTTCAAGAGACCCAGTACTTC. Translated, it gives CASSPGVGGGFQETQYF.

The chain recombines TRBV19 with TRBJ1-5; 9 bases fit TRBD1. The CDR3 spans 17 residues. Germline loops: CDR1 LNHDA, CDR2 SQIVND (reference sequence). Unmatched junction bases numbered 9, after V lost 5 bases and J lost 1 base. This chain's CDR3 is CASSPRPTGGSNQPQHF. As DNA, the CDR3 is TGTGCCAGTAGTCCTCGCCCGACAGGGGGAAGCAATCAGCCCCAGCATTTT.

This chain uses TRBV9 with TRBJ1-3, with D possibly being TRBD1 (5 bases). Trimming left V 0 bases short and J 0 bases short, with 10 bases between. The CDR3 runs to 16 residues. Germline-derived CDR1 and CDR2 are SGDLS and YYNGEE. The CDR3 DNA reads as TGTGCCAGCAGCGTAGTATCAGGGTCCTCTGGAAACACCATATATTTT. Protein product: CASSVVSGSSGNTIYF.

CDR3 sequence reads: CASSLGTANNSPLHF. The CDR3 nucleotides read TGTGCCAGCAGCTTGGGGACAGCAAATAATTCACCCCTCCACTTT. J is TRBJ1-6 and V is TRBV11-1; 7 bases align to TRBD1. Trimming at V came to 3 bases and at J to 5 bases, leaving 4 bases not matched to a gene. The CDR3 runs to 15 residues. Germline V gene data show CDR1 as SGHAT and CDR2 as FQDESV (reference sequence).

The rearrangement uses TRBV12-3 or TRBV12-4 and TRBJ1-1; TRBD1 aligns across 8 bases. The CDR3 has 13 residues. The V and J ends lost 7 bases and 4 bases, in that order; junction bases with no gene match: 5. CDR3 in DNA: TGTGCCAGCACCGACAGGGGCCCCACTGAAGCTTTCTTT. Protein sequence: CASTDRGPTEAFF.

The chain couples TRBV6-1 to TRBJ2-1, with a tentative D call TRBD1 (5 bases). The CDR3 spans 19 residues. Germline V gene sequence: CDR1 MNHNS, CDR2 SASEGT. V lost 3 bases and J lost 0, with 21 bases in between. Here the CDR3 reads CASSEAHRSLTLSYNEQFF. The CDR3 bases are TGTGCCAGCAGTGAGGCCCACAGGAGCCTTACCCTCTCCTACAATGAGCAGTTCTTC.

The rearrangement links TRBV28 to TRBJ1-2, with 9 bases aligning to TRBD1. Per the germline V gene, CDR1 is MDHEN and CDR2 is SYDVKM. CDR3 size: 14 residues. J gave up 4 bases and V 5 bases, and 5 bases lay outside the gene matches. The CDR3 protein is CASSARQGVYGYTF. For the CDR3, the DNA is TGTGCCAGCAGTGCCCGACAGGGGGTCTATGGCTACACCTTC.